A single sample is the source of the 20 T cell receptor beta chains below, sequenced in a study of CD8 T cells in Susac syndrome. Reverse transcription of about 0.5 to 1 ug RNA used random hexamers. TCRdb re-called the immunoSEQ multiplex PCR reads through MiXCR, storing one row per CDR3 protein. The top ten clones hold roughly 0.4% of a sample with around 50,000 distinct CDR3 sequences, 80% to 95% of them seen once. Sequenced input: CD8+ T cells from PBMCs. These receptor sequences come from a human donor in good health.

In this sample, this clonotype turned up once. This rearrangement joins TRBV30 to TRBJ2-1; 9 bases fit TRBD1. J gave up 6 bases and V 3 bases, and 3 bases lay outside the gene matches. Germline V CDR1 and CDR2: GTSNPN, SVGIG (reference sequence). The CDR3 runs to 13 residues. This CDR3 is CAWRQGAGNEQFF. CDR3 nucleotides: TGTGCCTGGAGACAGGGGGCGGGCAATGAGCAGTTCTTC. The variable domain in full, with the rest retrieved from reference TRBV30 and TRBJ2-1, is SQTIHQWPATLVQPVGSPLSLECTVEGTSNPNLYWYRQAAGRGLQLLFYSVGIGQISSEVPQNLSASRPQDRQFILSSKKLLLSDSGFYLCAWRQGAGNEQFFGPGTRLTVL.

This chain connects TRBV7-9 to TRBJ2-5; 9 bases map to TRBD1. Germline CDR1 and CDR2: SEHNR and FQNEAQ (reference sequence). The CDR3 totals 16 residues. Trimming at V came to 5 bases and at J to 4 bases, leaving 11 bases not matched to a gene. The CDR3 DNA reads TGTGCCAGCAGCCCCGAGGGGGACAGGGACAGAGAGACCCAGTACTTC. Amino acid sequence: CASSPEGDRDRETQYF.

V is TRBV29-1 and J is TRBJ2-1; D unclear. Germline V gene lookup returns CDR1 SQVTM and CDR2 ANQGSEA. This CDR3 spans 12 amino acids. Trimming removed 6 bases from V and 3 bases from J, with 9 bases in between. The CDR3 protein is CSVEPHYNEQFF. CDR3 nucleotides: TGCAGCGTGGAACCTCACTACAATGAGCAGTTCTTC.

The genes are TRBV6-5 and TRBJ1-1; D gene unclear. Germline V gene lookup returns CDR1 MNHEY and CDR2 SVGAGI. Deletions cut 2 bases from V and 0 bases from J, with 7 bases between. The CDR3 covers 14 residues. The CDR3 loop reads CASSYGTLNTEAFF. The CDR3 DNA reads TGTGCCAGCAGTTACGGCACCCTGAACACTGAAGCTTTCTTT.

This sequence joins TRBV20-1 and TRBJ2-5, with 10 nucleotides matching TRBD2. The V gene's germline CDR1 is DFQATT and CDR2 SNEGSKA (reference sequence). V shed 4 bases, J shed 2 bases, and the junction held 4 bases outside the gene matches. The CDR3 runs 14 residues. CDR3 bases: TGCAGTGCTACGGGGACTAGCGAGCAAGAGACCCAGTACTTC. This codes for CSATGTSEQETQYF.

The rearrangement uses TRBV9 and TRBJ1-1; D may be TRBD1 (6 bases). Trimming removed 0 bases at V and 6 bases at J, with 12 bases between. CDR1 and CDR2 (germline): SGDLS, YYNGEE. CDR3 length equals 14 residues. The CDR3 spells CASSVDGGPAEAFF. The CDR3 DNA reads as TGTGCCAGCAGCGTAGATGGGGGGCCGGCTGAAGCTTTCTTT. Based on the CDR3 plus reference TRBV9 and TRBJ1-1, the full variable domain is DSGVTQTPKHLITATGQRVTLRCSPRSGDLSVYWYQQSLDQGLQFLIQYYNGEERAKGNILERFSAQQFPDLHSELNLSSLELGDSALYFCASSVDGGPAEAFFGQGTRLTVV.

The rearrangement joins TRBV6-2 or TRBV6-3 to TRBJ2-7; 7 bases are shared with TRBD2. The junction had 10 bases not matched to a gene; V was cut back by 0 bases and J by 5 bases. The CDR3 totals 16 residues. Germline CDR1 reads MNHEY; CDR2 reads SVGEGT. The CDR3 bases are TGTGCCAGCAGTTACTCGATAACGGGAGGCACGGACGAGCAGTACTTC. The encoded protein is CASSYSITGGTDEQYF.

This rearrangement joins TRBV4-1 to TRBJ2-1; 7 bases are shared with TRBD2. V lost 1 base and J lost 3; bases outside the gene matches: 6. Per the germline V gene, CDR1 is MGHRA and CDR2 is YSYEKL. The CDR3 runs to 16 residues. The CDR3 sequence: CASSQGGLAVYNEQFF. The CDR3 nucleotides read TGCGCCAGCAGCCAAGGTGGGCTAGCGGTCTACAATGAGCAGTTCTTC.

The chain couples TRBV7-9 to TRBJ2-7; possible D gene TRBD1, 6 bases. The ends were cut back, 5 bases at V and 2 bases at J, with 19 bases in the middle. The CDR3 consists of 16 residues. CDR1 is SEHNR and CDR2 is FQNEAQ in the germline V gene (reference sequence). Written as DNA, the CDR3 is TGTGCCAGCAGCCACATCGGGACAAAGGGAACCTACGAGCAGTACTTC. Translated: CASSHIGTKGTYEQYF.

The rearrangement links TRBV6-6 to TRBJ1-5; the match to TRBD1 covers 7 bases. Germline V gene sequence: CDR1 MNHNY, CDR2 SVGAGI (reference sequence). The V and J ends lost 6 bases and 3 bases, in that order; junction bases with no gene match: 8. CDR3 length: 15 residues. In DNA, the CDR3 is TGTGCCAGCAGCAGACTCGGGACAGTCAATCAGCCCCAGCATTTT. The encoded protein is CASSRLGTVNQPQHF.

The genes are TRBV19 and TRBJ2-5; D remains unclear. Trimming took 8 bases from V and 3 from J, leaving 13 bases between them. CDR3 length: 13 residues. The V gene's germline CDR1 is LNHDA and CDR2 SQIVND (reference sequence). The CDR3 sequence: CASSYDGEETQYF. The DNA of the CDR3 is TGTGCCAGTTCCTACGACGGAGAAGAGACCCAGTACTTC.

The CDR3 loop is CASSLVGDRAYEQYF. The CDR3 nucleotides are TGTGCCAGCAGCTTAGTGGGGGACAGAGCCTACGAGCAGTACTTC. The rearrangement joins TRBV11-2 to TRBJ2-7; 7 positions agree with TRBD1. The CDR3 length is 15 residues. V lost 1 base, J lost 2 bases, and 5 bases stayed unmatched. Per the germline V gene, CDR1 is SGHAT and CDR2 is FQNNGV.

A word on this clonotype: Since no conserved phenylalanine or tryptophan closes the CDR3, a read error is the likely cause. This chain connects TRBV29-1 to TRBJ2-2; D is undetermined. This CDR3 contains 13 residues. CDR1 and CDR2 (germline): SQVTM, ANQGSEA. Trimming cost V 7 bases and J 0 bases, with 9 bases left between them. The CDR3 nucleotides are TGCAGCGGCGGCGGATCGAACACCGGGGAGCTGTTTCTT. Amino acid sequence: CSGGGSNTGELFL.

The genes are TRBV7-9 and TRBJ2-7; no clear D. Germline CDR1 and CDR2: SEHNR and FQNEAQ (reference sequence). V was shortened by 1 base and J by 2 bases, with 6 bases between the two germline ends. This CDR3 contains 13 residues. The DNA of the CDR3 is TGTGCCAGCAGCTTAGATGGACCCTACGAGCAGTACTTC. Amino acid sequence: CASSLDGPYEQYF.

The chain employs TRBV6-2 or TRBV6-3 and TRBJ1-5; D gene ambiguous. This CDR3 comprises 14 residues. V was shortened by 0 bases and J by 2 bases, with 5 bases between the two germline ends. Germline CDR1 is MNHEY and CDR2 is SVGEGT. This CDR3 reads CASSYSERNQPQHF. The CDR3 DNA is TGTGCCAGCAGTTACTCAGAGCGCAATCAGCCCCAGCATTTT.

The chain carries TRBV6-2 or TRBV6-3 and TRBJ1-2; the match to TRBD1 covers 9 bases. The CDR3 is 14 amino acids. Germline V gives CDR1 MNHEY, CDR2 SVGEGT. V trimming: 6 bases; J trimming: 4 bases; junction bases outside the gene matches: 6. CDR3 in amino acids: CASRGQGAVYGYTF. CDR3 bases: TGTGCCAGCAGGGGACAGGGAGCCGTCTATGGCTACACCTTC.

This clonotype was recorded once. The gene calls are TRBV20-1 and TRBJ2-7; D gene uncertain. This CDR3 spans 13 amino acids. Trimming removed 0 bases from V and 4 bases from J, with 10 bases in between. Germline CDR1 is DFQATT and CDR2 is SNEGSKA (reference sequence). CDR3 region: CSARDSVKYEQYF. DNA of the CDR3: TGCAGTGCTAGAGATTCGGTTAAGTACGAGCAGTACTTC.

The gene calls are TRBV7-9 and TRBJ2-3; D possibly uses TRBD1 or TRBD2 (5 bases each). Deletions cut 2 bases from V and 2 bases from J, with 17 bases between. This CDR3 has 17 amino acids. Germline CDR1 reads SEHNR; CDR2 reads FQNEAQ (reference sequence). CDR3 in amino acids: CASSLLPRGGYTDTQYF. CDR3 bases: TGTGCCAGCAGCTTACTTCCCCGTGGGGGTTACACAGATACGCAGTATTTT.

This clonotype occurred once. This chain connects TRBV2 to TRBJ2-5; a weak D match, TRBD1 (5 bases). The germline gives CDR1 SNHLY, CDR2 FYNNEI. Trimming removed 7 bases at V and 2 bases at J, with 17 bases between. The CDR3 is 15 residues long. DNA for the CDR3: TGTGCCAGCACAGAGAGGCAGGGAAGGCAAGAGACCCAGTACTTC. Encoded protein: CASTERQGRQETQYF.

J is TRBJ2-1 and V is TRBV20-1, with 8 positions matching TRBD2. There are 15 residues in the CDR3. Germline assignment: CDR1 DFQATT and CDR2 SNEGSKA (reference sequence). The J segment lost 10 bases and the V segment lost 3 bases, leaving 14 bases of the junction unmatched. In DNA, the CDR3 is TGCAGTGCTAGGGGCCTCTCGGGAGGGGTAGGGGAGCAGTTCTTC. Translation gives CSARGLSGGVGEQFF.